This TCR beta chain is drawn from a study of blood T cell repertoires in COVID-19. Authors' data handling: Reference gene primer amplification gave nucleated cell count estimates. Assay: immunoSEQ multiplex PCR; the TCRdb copy retains only in-frame clones and omits some. Clone size and V and J calls were adopted from that table, with D and trimming inferred from the DNA. The sample has 95,000 to 110,000 clones; about 90% are singletons. Germline lookup yields CDR1 SEHNR and CDR2 FQNEAQ (reference sequence). After removal of 4 bases from V and 6 bases from J, the junction contained 7 bases not matched to a gene. This CDR3 is built from 14 residues.

Material for sequencing was peripheral blood. The receptor was isolated from a human donor in a cohort sampled during active COVID-19. This rearrangement joins TRBV7-9 to TRBJ1-1; 8 nucleotides align to TRBD1. The DNA for the CDR3 is TGTGCCAGCAGCTACGACAGGGGTGTAGCTGAAGCTTTCTTT. Translation gives CASSYDRGVAEAFF. Full variable domain (missing parts from reference TRBV7-9 and TRBJ1-1): DTGVSQNPRHKITKRGQNVTFRCDPISEHNRLYWYRQTLGQGPEFLTYFQNEAQLEKSRLLSDRFSAERPKGSFSTLEIQRTEQGDSAMYLCASSYDRGVAEAFFGQGTRLTVV.